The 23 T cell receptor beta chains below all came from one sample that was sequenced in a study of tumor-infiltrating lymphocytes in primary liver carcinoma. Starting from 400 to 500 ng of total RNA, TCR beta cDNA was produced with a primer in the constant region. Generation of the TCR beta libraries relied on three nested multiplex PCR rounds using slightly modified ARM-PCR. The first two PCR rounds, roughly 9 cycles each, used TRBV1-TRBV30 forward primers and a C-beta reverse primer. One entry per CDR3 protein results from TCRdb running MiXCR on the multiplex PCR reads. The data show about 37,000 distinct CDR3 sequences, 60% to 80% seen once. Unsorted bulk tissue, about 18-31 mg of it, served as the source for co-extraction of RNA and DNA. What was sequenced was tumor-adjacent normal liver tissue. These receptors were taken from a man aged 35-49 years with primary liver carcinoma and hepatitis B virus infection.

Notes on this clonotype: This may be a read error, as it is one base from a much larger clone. CDR3 amino acids: CASSKYEQYF. CDR3 DNA sequence: TGTGCCAGCAGTAAGTACGAGCAGTACTTC. V and J are TRBV6-1 and TRBJ2-7; no definite D call. The CDR3 spans 10 residues. Germline assignment: CDR1 MNHNS and CDR2 SASEGT. Trimming took 5 bases from V and 4 from J, leaving 3 bases between them.

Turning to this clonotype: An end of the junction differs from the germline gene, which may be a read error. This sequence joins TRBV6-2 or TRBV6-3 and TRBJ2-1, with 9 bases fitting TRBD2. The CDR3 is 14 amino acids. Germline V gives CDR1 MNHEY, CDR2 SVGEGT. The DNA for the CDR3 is TGTGCCAGCCGTCTAGCGGGAAGGCCGGGTGAGCAGTCCTTC. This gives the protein CASRLAGRPGEQSF.

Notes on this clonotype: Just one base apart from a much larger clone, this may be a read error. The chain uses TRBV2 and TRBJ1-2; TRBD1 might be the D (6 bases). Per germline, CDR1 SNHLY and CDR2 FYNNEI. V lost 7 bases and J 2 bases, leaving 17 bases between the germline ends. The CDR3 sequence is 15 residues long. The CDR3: CASNLRGSINYGYTF. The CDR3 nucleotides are TGTGCCAGCAATTTGAGGGGGTCGATCAACTATGGCTACACCTTC.

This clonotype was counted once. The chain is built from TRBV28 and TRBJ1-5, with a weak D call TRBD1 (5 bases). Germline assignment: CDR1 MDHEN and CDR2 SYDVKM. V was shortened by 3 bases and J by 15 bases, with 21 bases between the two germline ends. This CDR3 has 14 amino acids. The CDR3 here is CASSLTGGTQPWHF. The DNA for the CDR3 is TGTGCCAGCAGTTTGACTGGGGGAACGCAGCCCTGGCATTTT.

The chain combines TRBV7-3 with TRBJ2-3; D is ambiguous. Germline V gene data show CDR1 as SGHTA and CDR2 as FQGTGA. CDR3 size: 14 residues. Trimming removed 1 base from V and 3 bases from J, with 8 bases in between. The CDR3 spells CASSLNVRTDTQYF. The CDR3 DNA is TGTGCCAGCAGCTTAAACGTGAGAACAGATACGCAGTATTTT.

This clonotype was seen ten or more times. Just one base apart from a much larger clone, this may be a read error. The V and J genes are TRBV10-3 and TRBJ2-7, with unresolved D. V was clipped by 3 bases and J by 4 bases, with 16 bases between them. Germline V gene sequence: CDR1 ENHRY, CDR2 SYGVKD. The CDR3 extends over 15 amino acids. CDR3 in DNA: TGTGCCATCAGTGATAGGCCCCACTGGGTGTACGAGCAGTACTTC. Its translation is CAISDRPHWVYEQYF.

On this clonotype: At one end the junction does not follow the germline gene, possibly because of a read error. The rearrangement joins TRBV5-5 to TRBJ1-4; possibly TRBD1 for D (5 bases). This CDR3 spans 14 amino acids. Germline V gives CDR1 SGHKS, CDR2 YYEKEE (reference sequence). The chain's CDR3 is CAGSLWGEGEKLFF. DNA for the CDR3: TGTGCCGGCAGCCTGTGGGGGGAGGGAGAAAAACTGTTTTTT.

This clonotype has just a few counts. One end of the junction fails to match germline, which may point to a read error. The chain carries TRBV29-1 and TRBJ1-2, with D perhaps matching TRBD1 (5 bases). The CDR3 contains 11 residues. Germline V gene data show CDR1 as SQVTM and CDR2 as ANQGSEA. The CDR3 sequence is CSDDSGYGYLF. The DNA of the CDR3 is TGCAGCGACGACAGCGGCTATGGCTACCTCTTC.

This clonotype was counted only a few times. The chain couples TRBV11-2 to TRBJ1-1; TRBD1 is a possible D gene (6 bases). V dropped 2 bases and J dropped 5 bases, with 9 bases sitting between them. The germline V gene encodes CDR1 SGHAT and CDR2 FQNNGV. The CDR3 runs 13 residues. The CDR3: CASSLIQGTEAFF. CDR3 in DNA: TGTGCCAGCAGCTTAATACAGGGTACTGAAGCTTTCTTT. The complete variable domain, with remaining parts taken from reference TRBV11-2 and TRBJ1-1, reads EAGVAQSPRYKIIEKRQSVAFWCNPISGHATLYWYQQILGQGPKLLIQFQNNGVVDDSQLPKDRFSAERLKGVDSTLKIQPAKLEDSAVYLCASSLIQGTEAFFGQGTRLTVV.

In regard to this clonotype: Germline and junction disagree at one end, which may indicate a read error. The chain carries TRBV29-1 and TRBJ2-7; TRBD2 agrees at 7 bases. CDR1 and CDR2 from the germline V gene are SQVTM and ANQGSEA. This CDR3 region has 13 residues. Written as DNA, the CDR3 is TGCAGCGTAACCGGGGCGGGGAGGGGAGAGCGGTACTTC. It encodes CSVTGAGRGERYF.

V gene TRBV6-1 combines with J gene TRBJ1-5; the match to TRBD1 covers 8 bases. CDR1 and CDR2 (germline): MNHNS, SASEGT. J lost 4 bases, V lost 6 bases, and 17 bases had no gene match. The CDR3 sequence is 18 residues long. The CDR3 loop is CASSPTGGRGKVNQPQHF. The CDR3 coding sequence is TGTGCCAGCAGCCCAACAGGGGGACGGGGGAAAGTTAATCAGCCCCAGCATTTT.

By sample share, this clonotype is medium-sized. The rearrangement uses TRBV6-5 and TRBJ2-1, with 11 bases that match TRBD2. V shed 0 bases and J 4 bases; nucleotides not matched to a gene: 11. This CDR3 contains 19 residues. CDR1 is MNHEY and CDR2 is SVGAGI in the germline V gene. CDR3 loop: CASSYSGLAGQNRYNEQFF. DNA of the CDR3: TGTGCCAGCAGTTACTCCGGACTAGCGGGCCAAAATAGGTACAATGAGCAGTTCTTC.

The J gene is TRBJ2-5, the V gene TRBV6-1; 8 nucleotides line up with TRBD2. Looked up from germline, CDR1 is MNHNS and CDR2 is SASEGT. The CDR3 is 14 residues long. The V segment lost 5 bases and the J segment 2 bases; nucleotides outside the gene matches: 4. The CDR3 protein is CASSQGLVQETQYF. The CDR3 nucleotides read TGTGCCAGCAGTCAGGGACTAGTTCAAGAGACCCAGTACTTC.

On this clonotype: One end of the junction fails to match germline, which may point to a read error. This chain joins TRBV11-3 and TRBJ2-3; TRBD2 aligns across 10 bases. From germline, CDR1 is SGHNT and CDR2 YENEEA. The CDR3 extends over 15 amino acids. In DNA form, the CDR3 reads TGTGCCGGCAGCTTTAGCGGGAGGCGGACAGATACGCAGTATTTT. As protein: CAGSFSGRRTDTQYF.

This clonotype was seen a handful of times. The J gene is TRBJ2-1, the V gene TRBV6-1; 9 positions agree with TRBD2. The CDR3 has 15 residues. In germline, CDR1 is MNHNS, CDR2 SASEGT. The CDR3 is CASSGEAGGYNEQFF. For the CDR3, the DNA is TGTGCTAGTAGTGGAGAAGCGGGAGGATACAATGAGCAGTTCTTC.

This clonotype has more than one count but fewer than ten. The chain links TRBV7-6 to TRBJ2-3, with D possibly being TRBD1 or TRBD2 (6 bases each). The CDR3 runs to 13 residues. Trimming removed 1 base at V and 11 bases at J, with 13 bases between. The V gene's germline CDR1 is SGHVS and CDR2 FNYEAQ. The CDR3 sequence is CASSLEEGGKQYF. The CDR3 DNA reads TGTGCCAGCAGCTTAGAGGAGGGGGGAAAGCAGTATTTT. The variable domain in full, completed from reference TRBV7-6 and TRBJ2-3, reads GAGVSQSPRYKVTKRGQDVALRCDPISGHVSLYWYRQALGQGPEFLTYFNYEAQQDKSGLPNDRFSAERPEGSISTLTIQRTEQRDSAMYRCASSLEEGGKQYFGPGTRLTVL.

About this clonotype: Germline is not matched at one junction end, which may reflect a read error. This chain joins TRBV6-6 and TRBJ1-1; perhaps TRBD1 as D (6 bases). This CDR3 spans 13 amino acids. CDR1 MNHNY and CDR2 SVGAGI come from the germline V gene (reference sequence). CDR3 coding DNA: TGTGCCAGCAACATAGGGGGGACTACTGAATCTTTCTTT. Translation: CASNIGGTTESFF.

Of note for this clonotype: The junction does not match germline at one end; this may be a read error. The CDR3 DNA reads TGCGCCAGCAGCTTGAGGACAGGGATAACCGGAGAGCTGCTTTTT. It encodes CASSLRTGITGELLF. This chain connects TRBV5-1 to TRBJ2-2; 8 positions match TRBD1. This CDR3 has 15 residues. CDR1 is SGHRS, CDR2 YFSETQ, per germline.

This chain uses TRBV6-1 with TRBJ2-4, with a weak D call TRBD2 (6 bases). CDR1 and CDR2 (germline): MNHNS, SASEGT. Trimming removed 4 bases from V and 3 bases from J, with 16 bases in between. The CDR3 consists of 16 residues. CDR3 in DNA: TGTGCCAGCAGTGCCACACGGGGGTTTGGCAAAAACATTCAGTACTTC. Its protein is CASSATRGFGKNIQYF.

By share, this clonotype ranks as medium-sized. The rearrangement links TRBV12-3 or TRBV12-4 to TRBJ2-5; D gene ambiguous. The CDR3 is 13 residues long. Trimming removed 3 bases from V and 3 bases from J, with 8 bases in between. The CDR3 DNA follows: TGTGCCAGCAGTTTGAGGTCAGAAGAGACCCAGTACTTC. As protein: CASSLRSEETQYF.

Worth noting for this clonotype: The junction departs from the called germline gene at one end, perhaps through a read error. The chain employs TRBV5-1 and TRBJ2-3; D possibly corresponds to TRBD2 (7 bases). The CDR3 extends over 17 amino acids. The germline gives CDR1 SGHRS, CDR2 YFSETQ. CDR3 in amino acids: CAISFRGGGTSTDTQYF. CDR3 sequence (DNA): TGCGCCATCAGCTTTAGGGGGGGCGGAACTAGCACAGATACGCAGTATTTT.

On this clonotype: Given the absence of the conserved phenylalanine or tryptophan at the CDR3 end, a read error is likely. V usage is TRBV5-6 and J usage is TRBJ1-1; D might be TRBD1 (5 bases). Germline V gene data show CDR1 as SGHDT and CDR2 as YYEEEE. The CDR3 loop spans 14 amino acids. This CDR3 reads CASSLWGEGTGAFS. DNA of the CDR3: TGTGCCAGCAGCCTTTGGGGGGAAGGCACTGGAGCTTTCTCT.

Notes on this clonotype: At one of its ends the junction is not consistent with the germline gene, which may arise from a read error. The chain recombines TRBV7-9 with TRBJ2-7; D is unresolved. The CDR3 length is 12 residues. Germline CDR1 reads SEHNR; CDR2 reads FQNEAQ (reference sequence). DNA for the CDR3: TGTGCCAGCAGCCTCTGGGCTTACGGGCAGTACTTC. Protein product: CASSLWAYGQYF.